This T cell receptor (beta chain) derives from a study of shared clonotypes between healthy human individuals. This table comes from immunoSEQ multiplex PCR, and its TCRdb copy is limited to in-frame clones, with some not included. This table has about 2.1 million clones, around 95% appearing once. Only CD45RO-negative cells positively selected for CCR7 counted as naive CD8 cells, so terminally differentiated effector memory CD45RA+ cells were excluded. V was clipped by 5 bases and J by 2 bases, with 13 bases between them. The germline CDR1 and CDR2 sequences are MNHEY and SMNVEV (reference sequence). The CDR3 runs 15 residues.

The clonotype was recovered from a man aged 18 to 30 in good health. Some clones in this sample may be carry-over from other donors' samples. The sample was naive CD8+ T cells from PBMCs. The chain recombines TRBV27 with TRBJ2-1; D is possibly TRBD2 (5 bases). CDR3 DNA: TGTGCCAGCAGTCCCAGTCTCGGGACCTACAATGAGCAGTTCTTC. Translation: CASSPSLGTYNEQFF.